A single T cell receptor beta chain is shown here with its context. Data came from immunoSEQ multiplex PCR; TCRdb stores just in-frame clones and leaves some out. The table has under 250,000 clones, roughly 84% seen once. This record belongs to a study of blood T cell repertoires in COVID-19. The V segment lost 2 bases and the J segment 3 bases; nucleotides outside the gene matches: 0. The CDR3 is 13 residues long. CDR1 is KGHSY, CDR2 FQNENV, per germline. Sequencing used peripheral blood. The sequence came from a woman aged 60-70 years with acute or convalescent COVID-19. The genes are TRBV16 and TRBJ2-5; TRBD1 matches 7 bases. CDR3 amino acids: CASSQDREETQYF. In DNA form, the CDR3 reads TGTGCCAGCAGCCAAGACAGGGAAGAGACCCAGTACTTC.